This T cell receptor beta chain came from a study of molecular identifiers for immune sequencing clone quantification. TCRdb recomputed calls from the PCR reads with MiXCR, one row per CDR3 protein. The sample holds 350,000 or so distinct CDR3 sequences, about 22% seen once. Looked up from germline, CDR1 is SEHNR and CDR2 is FQNEAQ (reference sequence). The CDR3 has 11 amino acids. Study-wide results and caveats: Jurkat TCR RNA that was spiked in from one cell was reportedly detectable among around 1 million naive cells.

This clonotype was seen a single time. Its target is unknown. A clone one base away is much larger, so this may be a read error. This clonotype was sampled from a human donor in good health. Some libraries in this study had Jurkat cell RNA spiked in. Source material: naive CD8+ T cells from blood, with Jurkat cell RNA spiked in. Subset defined: FACS-sorted CD8+CD4-CCR7+CD45RA+ naive T cells. The rearrangement links TRBV7-9 to TRBJ2-3; 8 bases line up with TRBD2. The CDR3 sequence is CASAGADTRYF. The CDR3 coding sequence is TGTGCGTCAGCGGGGGCAGATACGCGGTATTTT. Full variable domain (remainder filled in from reference TRBV7-9 and TRBJ2-3): DTGVSQNPRHKITKRGQNVTFRCDPISEHNRLYWYRQTLGQGPEFLTYFQNEAQLEKSRLLSDRFSAERPKGSFSTLEIQRTEQGDSAMYLCASAGADTRYFGPGTRLTVL.